The next 24 T cell receptor beta chains were all read from a single sample in a study of control samples from healthy donors and cancer patients. Clones were sequenced by immunoSEQ multiplex PCR, and TCRdb holds only the in-frame ones, with some missing. This sample has about 100,000 clones, with 75% to 90% found just once. The sequenced sample was blood. The receptors originated from a man in his thirties or forties in good health.

V usage is TRBV6-5 and J usage is TRBJ2-1; 10 positions match TRBD1. Trimming cost V 6 bases and J 3 bases; bases outside gene matches: 5. CDR3 length: 15 amino acids. The germline V gene encodes CDR1 MNHEY and CDR2 SVGAGI. CDR3 region: CASSGDRGGYNEQFF. As DNA, the CDR3 is TGTGCCAGCAGCGGGGACAGGGGTGGCTACAATGAGCAGTTCTTC.

The sample holds a few counts of this clone. The V gene is TRBV7-2, the J gene TRBJ1-2, with TRBD1 matching 8 bases. The CDR3 has 15 residues. With V trimmed by 5 bases and J by 0 bases, 5 bases remained unmatched. CDR1 and CDR2 from the germline V gene are SGHTA and FQGNSA. The CDR3 DNA reads TGTGCCAGCAGCGGACAGGGCCTCACTAACTATGGCTACACCTTC. Protein: CASSGQGLTNYGYTF.

The rearrangement links TRBV12-5 to TRBJ2-7, with D tentatively TRBD2 (7 bases). Per the germline V gene, CDR1 is LGHNT and CDR2 is FRNRAP. Trimming removed 6 bases from V and 2 bases from J, with 17 bases in between. This CDR3 spans 15 amino acids. The CDR3 region is CASGGGVWRTYEQYF. The CDR3 DNA is TGTGCTAGTGGAGGGGGGGTCTGGAGGACCTACGAGCAGTACTTC.

This sequence joins TRBV9 and TRBJ1-2; D remains unclear. The CDR3 loop spans 12 amino acids. Germline lookup yields CDR1 SGDLS and CDR2 YYNGEE. The V and J ends lost 2 bases and 1 base respectively, with 3 bases between them. The CDR3 DNA sequence: TGTGCCAGCAGCGTTTATAACTATGGCTACACCTTC. Residues: CASSVYNYGYTF.

The gene calls are TRBV11-3 and TRBJ2-1; 12 bases match TRBD2. The V gene end was trimmed by 4 bases and the J gene end by 5 bases; junction bases not matched to a gene: 3. Germline loops: CDR1 SGHNT, CDR2 YENEEA. There are 15 residues in the CDR3. The CDR3 DNA sequence: TGTGCCAGCAGCTCCCTAGCGGGAGGGCACAATGAGCAGTTCTTC. Translation gives CASSSLAGGHNEQFF. Full variable domain (missing parts from reference TRBV11-3 and TRBJ2-1): EAGVVQSPRYKIIEKKQPVAFWCNPISGHNTLYWYLQNLGQGPELLIRYENEEAVDDSQLPKDRFSAERLKGVDSTLKIQPAELGDSAVYLCASSSLAGGHNEQFFGPGTRLTVL.

The V and J genes are TRBV2 and TRBJ1-2; 9 nucleotides align to TRBD1. V gave up 4 bases and J gave up 5 bases; unmatched junction bases: 5. Germline V gene sequence: CDR1 SNHLY, CDR2 FYNNEI. This CDR3 contains 14 residues. This CDR3 is CASSARDRAYGYTF. In nucleotides, the CDR3 is TGTGCCAGCAGTGCCCGGGACAGGGCTTATGGCTACACCTTC. Using reference TRBV2 and TRBJ1-2 for the parts outside the CDR3, the full variable domain is EPEVTQTPSHQVTQMGQEVILRCVPISNHLYFYWYRQILGQKVEFLVSFYNNEISEKSEIFDDQFSVERPDGSNFTLKIRSTKLEDSAMYFCASSARDRAYGYTFGSGTRLTVV.

The chain joins TRBV18 to TRBJ2-6; D might be TRBD1 (6 bases). Germline values: CDR1 KGHSH, CDR2 LQKENI. Trimming took off 3 bases at V and 1 base at J, with 16 bases between the two ends. The CDR3 sequence is 18 residues long. The CDR3 here is CASSPGQPSLSGANVLTF. The CDR3 nucleotides are TGTGCCAGCTCACCTGGACAGCCCAGTCTATCTGGGGCCAACGTCCTGACTTTC.

The chain combines TRBV12-5 with TRBJ1-3; D is possibly TRBD1 (5 bases). V lost 6 bases, J lost 0 bases, and 12 bases lay in between. The CDR3 runs 15 residues. CDR1 and CDR2 from the germline V gene are LGHNT and FRNRAP. The CDR3 is CASGRDGISGNTIYF. The CDR3 DNA sequence: TGTGCTAGTGGCCGGGACGGTATCTCTGGAAACACCATATATTTT.

Written as DNA, the CDR3 is TGTGCCAGCAGTTTGGCGGGGAATGAAAAACTGTTTTTT. Protein product: CASSLAGNEKLFF. The rearrangement links TRBV28 to TRBJ1-4; D is uncertain. The CDR3 runs to 13 residues. Germline V CDR1 and CDR2: MDHEN, SYDVKM. V dropped 3 bases and J dropped 5 bases, with 7 bases sitting between them.

V is TRBV5-1 and J is TRBJ2-5, with D perhaps matching TRBD2 (5 bases). In germline, CDR1 is SGHRS, CDR2 YFSETQ. Trimming pared 1 base from V and 1 base from J, leaving 11 bases between. The CDR3 runs to 15 residues. As DNA, the CDR3 is TGCGCCAGCAGCTTGTTCGGGGAGTTCCAAGAGACCCAGTACTTC. It translates to CASSLFGEFQETQYF.

The chain joins TRBV4-3 to TRBJ1-1; D remains unclear. There are 14 residues in the CDR3. Germline CDR1 LGHNA, CDR2 YSLEER. The V end was cut by 0 bases, the J end by 8 bases, with 13 bases between. CDR3 region: CASSQDEQLNEAFF. CDR3 in DNA: TGCGCCAGCAGCCAAGATGAACAGTTGAACGAAGCTTTCTTT.

This chain uses TRBV24-1 with TRBJ2-3, with D unresolved. The V gene's germline CDR1 is KGHDR and CDR2 SFDVKD. CDR3 size: 13 residues. Trimming removed 3 bases at V and 2 bases at J, with 5 bases between. The CDR3 region is CATSDLYTDTQYF. The CDR3 coding sequence is TGTGCCACCAGTGATCTCTACACAGATACGCAGTATTTT.

The rearrangement uses TRBV3-1 (or the pseudogene TRBV3-2) and TRBJ2-5; no clear D. The V gene's germline CDR1 is LGHDT and CDR2 YNNKEL (reference sequence). V gave up 0 bases and J gave up 1 base, with 9 bases separating them. This CDR3 comprises 15 residues. The CDR3 here is CASSQEGSPQETQYF. The CDR3 nucleotides read TGTGCCAGCAGCCAAGAAGGAAGTCCCCAAGAGACCCAGTACTTC.

This clone was observed once. The chain combines TRBV6-1 with TRBJ1-2; tentatively, D is TRBD1 (6 bases). The germline V and J ends were trimmed by 0 bases and 0 bases, with 14 bases remaining between them. The germline V gene encodes CDR1 MNHNS and CDR2 SASEGT. The CDR3 covers 17 residues. CDR3 loop: CASSEARGTPSNYGYTF. DNA for the CDR3: TGTGCCAGCAGTGAAGCGAGGGGGACACCTTCTAACTATGGCTACACCTTC.

Points on this clone: Other DNA sequences in the sample encode the same CDR3. The chain is built from TRBV7-2 and TRBJ2-5; D is unclear. Germline CDR1 reads SGHTA; CDR2 reads FQGNSA. With 0 bases removed from V and 4 bases from J, the gap between germline ends came to 0 bases. CDR3 length equals 11 residues. This CDR3 reads CASSLAETQYF. The DNA of the CDR3 is TGTGCCAGCAGCTTAGCAGAGACCCAGTACTTC.

The chain carries TRBV5-1 and TRBJ1-5; D gene ambiguous. CDR3 length: 14 amino acids. V lost 0 bases to trimming and J lost 6 bases, with 10 bases between them. CDR1 and CDR2 (germline): SGHRS, YFSETQ. CDR3 in DNA: TGCGCCAGCAGCTTGGTGGAGGGCGCTCAGCCCCAGCATTTT. It is translated as CASSLVEGAQPQHF.

This clone came up a few times. V is TRBV14 and J is TRBJ1-6; D uncertain. Germline lookup yields CDR1 SGHDN and CDR2 FVKESK. V lost 2 bases and J 10 bases, leaving 6 bases between the germline ends. The CDR3 runs to 12 residues. CDR3 protein: CASSQRLSPLHF. The CDR3 nucleotides read TGTGCCAGCAGCCAACGGTTGTCACCCCTCCACTTT.

The V and J genes are TRBV19 and TRBJ2-1, with 12 bases lining up with TRBD2. Germline V CDR1 and CDR2: LNHDA, SQIVND (reference sequence). The J segment lost 10 bases and the V segment lost 4 bases, leaving 11 bases of the junction unmatched. The CDR3 spans 16 residues. This chain's CDR3 is CASSTLAGGPKGEQFF. In DNA, the CDR3 is TGTGCCAGTAGTACCCTAGCGGGAGGGCCGAAGGGCGAGCAGTTCTTC. Variable domain in full (rest from reference TRBV19 and TRBJ2-1): DGGITQSPKYLFRKEGQNVTLSCEQNLNHDAMYWYRQDPGQGLRLIYYSQIVNDFQKGDIAEGYSVSREKKESFPLTVTSAQKNPTAFYLCASSTLAGGPKGEQFFGPGTRLTVL.

On this clone: At one end, the junction sequence differs from germline, possibly due to a read error. The J gene is TRBJ2-5, the V gene TRBV3-1 (or the pseudogene TRBV3-2), with D possibly matching TRBD2 (5 bases). Per the germline V gene, CDR1 is LGHDT and CDR2 is YNNKEL (reference sequence). The CDR3 has 13 amino acids. CDR3 sequence: CASSHEWGETRYF. The CDR3 region has the DNA TGTGCCAGCAGCCACGAGTGGGGAGAGACCCGGTACTTC.

The chain combines TRBV19 with TRBJ2-1; D is ambiguous. The CDR3 extends over 11 amino acids. V was clipped by 4 bases and J by 4 bases, with 2 bases between them. Germline CDR1 LNHDA, CDR2 SQIVND (reference sequence). The CDR3 here is CASSRYNEQFF. DNA of the CDR3: TGTGCCAGTAGTAGGTACAATGAGCAGTTCTTC.

V usage is TRBV29-1 and J usage is TRBJ1-3; the D is unclear. Trimming removed 4 bases at V and 4 bases at J, with 5 bases between. CDR1 and CDR2 (germline): SQVTM, ANQGSEA. CDR3 length equals 11 residues. CDR3 coding DNA: TGCAGCGTTGCAGTGGGAAACACCATATATTTT. This gives the protein CSVAVGNTIYF.

This clone has just one count. The rearrangement uses TRBV4-1 and TRBJ2-3, with D perhaps matching TRBD2 (5 bases). Germline V gene lookup returns CDR1 MGHRA and CDR2 YSYEKL. V was trimmed by 0 bases and J by 6 bases, leaving 10 bases between them. The CDR3 sequence is 14 residues long. CDR3 in amino acids: CASSQDWRSDTQYF. For the CDR3, the DNA is TGCGCCAGCAGCCAAGACTGGAGGTCCGATACGCAGTATTTT.

In nucleotides, the CDR3 is TGCGCCAGCACCTCTGGAGGGGAGTGGAATGAGCAGTTCTTC. It codes for CASTSGGEWNEQFF. This chain joins TRBV5-1 and TRBJ2-1, with a weak D call TRBD2 (6 bases). V lost 6 bases and J lost 7, with 17 bases in between. Germline V CDR1 and CDR2: SGHRS, YFSETQ. The CDR3 is 14 amino acids.

A word on this clone: This same CDR3 is encoded by further DNA sequences in the sample. As DNA, the CDR3 is TGTGCCAGCAGCTTAGCGGGGAGGGAGACCCAGTACTTC. It specifies CASSLAGRETQYF. The rearrangement joins TRBV7-9 to TRBJ2-5; TRBD2 might be the D (6 bases). CDR1 is SEHNR and CDR2 is FQNEAQ in the germline V gene (reference sequence). This CDR3 has 13 amino acids. V dropped 0 bases and J dropped 5 bases, with 7 bases sitting between them.